Below, 2 T cell receptor beta chains from the same sample are listed, as sequenced in a study of post-analysis software for immune sequencing data. Findings and limits, study-wide: Higher frequency in patients than in controls was seen for roughly five TRBV segments, with TRBV5-6, TRBV5-1 and TRBV20-1 among them.

Unique molecular identifiers were carried by the TCR beta cDNA libraries. Via MiXCR, TCRdb re-called the PCR reads, giving one row per CDR3 protein. The table lists some 260,000 distinct CDR3 sequences, 30% to 45% of them singletons, with under 5.5% in the top ten. Their antigen targets remain unknown. Sequencing was performed on blood. These receptors all stem from a girl under 18 with multiple sclerosis.

The chain employs TRBV28 and TRBJ1-5; D is possibly TRBD1 (5 bases). Trimming removed 2 bases from V and 2 bases from J, with 10 bases in between. CDR3 length: 15 amino acids. Germline V gene lookup returns CDR1 MDHEN and CDR2 SYDVKM. The CDR3 spells CASSLNARGNQPQHF. CDR3 in DNA: TGTGCCAGCAGTTTAAATGCCAGGGGCAATCAGCCCCAGCATTTT.

This clonotype was seen repeatedly, ten times or more. This chain joins TRBV5-1 and TRBJ2-3; 10 bases agree with TRBD1. V gave up 2 bases and J gave up 6 bases; unmatched junction bases: 3. Germline loops: CDR1 SGHRS, CDR2 YFSETQ. CDR3 length: 14 amino acids. The CDR3 sequence is CASSFGTGEDTQYF. In DNA, the CDR3 is TGCGCCAGCAGCTTTGGGACAGGGGAGGATACGCAGTATTTT.